The rows below give T cell receptor beta chains drawn from one sample of a study of shared clonotypes between healthy human individuals. TCRdb keeps only in-frame clones here, not all; method: immunoSEQ multiplex PCR. The table has hundreds of thousands of clones, about 78% seen once. The specimen sequenced was memory CD4+ T cells sorted from blood. These receptors originate from a woman in her thirties in good health. CDR3s include the opening cysteine and the closing phenylalanine or tryptophan. Each record gives: J gene, D gene, clone size, V gene, CDR3 DNA, CDR3 protein. The D gene is left open where the match is weak. Only some rows state a clone size, as once, few, many or a class for expanded clones.

J gene: TRBJ2-2; D gene: -; clone size: -; V gene: TRBV2; CDR3 DNA: TGTGCCAGCAGCCCTCGGACTACCCTAGTCCGGGAGCTGTTTTTT; CDR3 protein: CASSPRTTLVRELFF
J gene: TRBJ2-7; D gene: -; clone size: -; V gene: TRBV5-1; CDR3 DNA: TGCGCCAGCAGCTTGGTGGCGGGGTACGAGCAGTACTTC; CDR3 protein: CASSLVAGYEQYF
J gene: TRBJ2-7; D gene: TRBD1; clone size: -; V gene: TRBV6-1; CDR3 DNA: TGTGCCAGCAGACCCGGGACAGGGAGGAACGAGCAGTACTTC; CDR3 protein: CASRPGTGRNEQYF
J gene: TRBJ1-5; D gene: -; clone size: -; V gene: TRBV4-3; CDR3 DNA: TGCGCCAGCAGCCCGTCGCGGGGGAATCAGCCCCAGCATTTT; CDR3 protein: CASSPSRGNQPQHF
J gene: TRBJ1-1; D gene: -; clone size: -; V gene: TRBV7-9; CDR3 DNA: TGTGCCAGCAGTACTGGGGGGACAGAAGCTTTCTTT; CDR3 protein: CASSTGGTEAFF
J gene: TRBJ2-7; D gene: -; clone size: -; V gene: TRBV11-2; CDR3 DNA: TGTGCCAGCAGCTTAGTTGTGGGGGACGAGCAGTACTTC; CDR3 protein: CASSLVVGDEQYF
J gene: TRBJ1-2; D gene: TRBD1; clone size: -; V gene: TRBV19; CDR3 DNA: TGTGCCAGTAGTATGATGGCCAGGGGGCGCGGAAACTATGGCTACACCTTC; CDR3 protein: CASSMMARGRGNYGYTF
J gene: TRBJ2-3; D gene: TRBD1; clone size: -; V gene: TRBV18; CDR3 DNA: TGTGCCAGCTCACCTAAGGGACAGGGCCTGAATACGCAGTATTTT; CDR3 protein: CASSPKGQGLNTQYF
J gene: TRBJ2-1; D gene: TRBD1; clone size: -; V gene: TRBV10-3; CDR3 DNA: TGTGCCATCAGTGAGCCCTCGACAGGGGGCATTAGGAATGAGCAGTTCTTC; CDR3 protein: CAISEPSTGGIRNEQFF
J gene: TRBJ2-5; D gene: -; clone size: once; V gene: TRBV7-9; CDR3 DNA: TGTGCCAGCAGCTCAACAGGGCGGGAGACCCAGTACTTC; CDR3 protein: CASSSTGRETQYF
J gene: TRBJ2-7; D gene: -; clone size: -; V gene: TRBV4-1; CDR3 DNA: TGCGCCAGCAGCCGTCAGGGGGGGGGTTTAAACGAGCAGTACTTC; CDR3 protein: CASSRQGGGLNEQYF
J gene: TRBJ1-2; D gene: -; clone size: -; V gene: TRBV28; CDR3 DNA: TGTGCCAGCAGTTCCCCTCACCAGTCAGACTATGGCTACACCTTC; CDR3 protein: CASSSPHQSDYGYTF
J gene: TRBJ2-3; D gene: -; clone size: -; V gene: TRBV9; CDR3 DNA: TGTGCCAGCAGCCGACCGAGGGGTACCGGAACAGATACGCAGTATTTT; CDR3 protein: CASSRPRGTGTDTQYF
J gene: TRBJ2-1; D gene: -; clone size: -; V gene: TRBV7-3; CDR3 DNA: TGTGCCAGCAGCTTAAAGAATGGGTTGGATGAGCAGTTCTTC; CDR3 protein: CASSLKNGLDEQFF
J gene: TRBJ2-2; D gene: TRBD2; clone size: -; V gene: TRBV18; CDR3 DNA: TGTGCCAGCTCCCCGGGACTAGCGCCTACGAACACCGGGGAGCTGTTTTTT; CDR3 protein: CASSPGLAPTNTGELFF
J gene: TRBJ2-5; D gene: -; clone size: -; V gene: TRBV7-7; CDR3 DNA: TGTGCCAGCAGCCGCGACAGAGCCGAGACCCAGTACTTC; CDR3 protein: CASSRDRAETQYF
J gene: TRBJ1-3; D gene: -; clone size: -; V gene: TRBV11-3; CDR3 DNA: TGTGCCAGCAGCTTTATCCCGAACCCCTCTGGAAACACCATATATTTT; CDR3 protein: CASSFIPNPSGNTIYF
J gene: TRBJ1-2; D gene: -; clone size: -; V gene: TRBV9; CDR3 DNA: TGTGCCAGCAGGGAAGAGGGAGGCTACACCTTC; CDR3 protein: CASREEGGYTF
J gene: TRBJ1-2; D gene: TRBD1; clone size: -; V gene: TRBV10-2; CDR3 DNA: TGCGCCAGCAGTGAGGGGACAGCCTATGGCTACACCTTC; CDR3 protein: CASSEGTAYGYTF
J gene: TRBJ1-5; D gene: TRBD1; clone size: once; V gene: TRBV6-1; CDR3 DNA: TGTGCCAGCAGTGCCTGGACAGGGGGCCAGCCCCAGCATTTT; CDR3 protein: CASSAWTGGQPQHF
J gene: TRBJ2-2; D gene: -; clone size: -; V gene: TRBV28; CDR3 DNA: TGTGCCAGCCCCCTAAGGGACACCGGGGAGCTGTTTTTT; CDR3 protein: CASPLRDTGELFF
J gene: TRBJ2-2; D gene: -; clone size: few; V gene: TRBV6-5; CDR3 DNA: TGTGCCACCAAGCGAGACCTGAACACCGGGGAGCTGTTTTTT; CDR3 protein: CATKRDLNTGELFF
J gene: TRBJ2-6; D gene: -; clone size: -; V gene: TRBV28; CDR3 DNA: TGTGCCAGCAGTTTATCTCAAACTCCTGGGGCCAACGTCCTGACTTTC; CDR3 protein: CASSLSQTPGANVLTF
J gene: TRBJ1-3; D gene: -; clone size: -; V gene: TRBV21-1; CDR3 DNA: TGTGCCAGCAGCAAAGGCGGCAGAGCCAACACCATATATTTT; CDR3 protein: CASSKGGRANTIYF
J gene: TRBJ2-7; D gene: -; clone size: -; V gene: TRBV4-1; CDR3 DNA: TGCGCCAGCAGCCAAGAGACAGGAGACTACGAGCAGTACTTC; CDR3 protein: CASSQETGDYEQYF
J gene: TRBJ2-7; D gene: TRBD2; clone size: few; V gene: TRBV5-1; CDR3 DNA: TGCGCCAGCAGCACCGGACTAGCGGGAGTGGGCGAGCAGTACTTC; CDR3 protein: CASSTGLAGVGEQYF
J gene: TRBJ2-2; D gene: -; clone size: -; V gene: TRBV7-2; CDR3 DNA: TGTGCCAGCAGCTTAGGCCACGGGGGCACCGGGGAGCTGTTTTTT; CDR3 protein: CASSLGHGGTGELFF
J gene: TRBJ1-6; D gene: -; clone size: -; V gene: TRBV5-1; CDR3 DNA: TGCGCCAGCAGTGAACCGAATCGAGCGGGCCATTCACCCCTCCACTTT; CDR3 protein: CASSEPNRAGHSPLHF
J gene: TRBJ2-2; D gene: -; clone size: -; V gene: TRBV2; CDR3 DNA: TGTGCCAGCAGTGGGGGGGCCCTGAACACCGGGGAGCTGTTTTTT; CDR3 protein: CASSGGALNTGELFF
J gene: TRBJ1-1; D gene: -; clone size: -; V gene: TRBV19; CDR3 DNA: TGTGCCAGGGGTGGAGTAACTGAAGCTTTCTTT; CDR3 protein: CARGGVTEAFF
J gene: TRBJ1-4; D gene: -; clone size: -; V gene: TRBV2; CDR3 DNA: TGTGCCAGCGAGCCCCAGGGGAAGGAAAAACTGTTTTTT; CDR3 protein: CASEPQGKEKLFF
J gene: TRBJ1-2; D gene: TRBD1; clone size: -; V gene: TRBV6-5; CDR3 DNA: TGTGCCAGCAGCTGGGACAGGGGGAATGGCTACACCTTC; CDR3 protein: CASSWDRGNGYTF
J gene: TRBJ2-3; D gene: TRBD2; clone size: -; V gene: TRBV27; CDR3 DNA: TGTGCCAGCAGTCCTATAGGACTAGCCGTTGGTGATACGCAGTATTTT; CDR3 protein: CASSPIGLAVGDTQYF
J gene: TRBJ2-5; D gene: -; clone size: -; V gene: TRBV7-9; CDR3 DNA: TGTGCCAGCAGCTACGAAGAGACCCAGTACTTC; CDR3 protein: CASSYEETQYF
J gene: TRBJ2-5; D gene: -; clone size: -; V gene: TRBV19; CDR3 DNA: TGTGCCAGTACATCCTCCGGAGGGGGTGGGGAGACCCAGTACTTC; CDR3 protein: CASTSSGGGGETQYF
J gene: TRBJ2-3; D gene: -; clone size: -; V gene: TRBV6-4; CDR3 DNA: TGTGCCAGCAGTCCCGGGGCTCCTGGGAATACGCAGTATTTT; CDR3 protein: CASSPGAPGNTQYF
J gene: TRBJ2-1; D gene: -; clone size: few; V gene: TRBV5-1; CDR3 DNA: TGCGCCAGCAGCTTGGGGTCCCCAACCTACAATGAGCAGTTCTTC; CDR3 protein: CASSLGSPTYNEQFF
J gene: TRBJ1-3; D gene: TRBD1; clone size: -; V gene: TRBV10-2; CDR3 DNA: TGCGCCAGCAGCCGTACAGGGGTTGGAAACACCATATATTTT; CDR3 protein: CASSRTGVGNTIYF
J gene: TRBJ2-3; D gene: TRBD2; clone size: -; V gene: TRBV15; CDR3 DNA: TGTGCCACCAGCAGAGACAATAGCGGGAGCCCAGATACGCAGTATTTT; CDR3 protein: CATSRDNSGSPDTQYF
J gene: TRBJ1-3; D gene: TRBD1; clone size: -; V gene: TRBV6-5; CDR3 DNA: TGTGCCAGCAGGGAGGGACAGCTCTCTGGAAACACCATATATTTT; CDR3 protein: CASREGQLSGNTIYF
J gene: TRBJ2-7; D gene: -; clone size: -; V gene: TRBV6-1; CDR3 DNA: TGTGCCAGCAGTGAAGTTAGTTCCTCCGGGGACGAGCAGTACTTC; CDR3 protein: CASSEVSSSGDEQYF
J gene: TRBJ1-5; D gene: -; clone size: -; V gene: TRBV6-1; CDR3 DNA: TGTGCCAGCAGGCGCAATCAGCCCCAGCATTTT; CDR3 protein: CASRRNQPQHF